These 29 T cell receptor beta chains originate from one sample sequenced in a study of blood T cells in healthy people across ages. With a J-beta primer mix and a sample-barcoded 5' primer, a second PCR ran 7 to 11 cycles. Each CDR3 protein gets one entry after TCRdb re-called the 5' RACE reads with MiXCR. The sample contains 2 million or so distinct CDR3 sequences, around half of which appear only once. Sequencing was carried out using blood. The receptors shown here come from a woman in her thirties or forties in good health.

This clonotype showed up just a few times. The chain links TRBV7-2 to TRBJ2-5; D possibly uses TRBD1 or TRBD2 (7 bases each). CDR3 length equals 14 residues. Germline assignment: CDR1 SGHTA and CDR2 FQGNSA. V lost 3 bases, J lost 4 bases, and 12 bases lay in between. For the CDR3, the DNA is TGTGCCAGCAGCTTTCAGGGGGGGAGAGAGACCCAGTACTTC. It yields the protein CASSFQGGRETQYF.

The rearrangement links TRBV7-2 to TRBJ1-2; TRBD1 agrees at 8 bases. Germline loops: CDR1 SGHTA, CDR2 FQGNSA. V lost 3 bases and J lost 5; bases outside the gene matches: 17. This CDR3 region has 18 residues. CDR3 amino acids: CASSFEDRVTWKTYGYTF. The CDR3 region has the DNA TGTGCCAGCAGCTTCGAGGACAGGGTCACTTGGAAAACTTATGGCTACACCTTC.

The genes are TRBV7-2 and TRBJ2-7; weak D call: TRBD2 (5 bases). Trimming took off 1 base at V and 0 bases at J, with 13 bases between the two ends. The CDR3 totals 16 residues. Germline V CDR1 and CDR2: SGHTA, FQGNSA. The CDR3 is CASSLGGGPSSYEQYF. Here the CDR3 DNA reads TGTGCCAGCAGCTTAGGCGGCGGGCCAAGCTCCTACGAGCAGTACTTC.

This clonotype was observed a handful of times. This chain uses TRBV7-2 with TRBJ2-1, with no clear D. Deletions cut 5 bases from V and 10 bases from J, with 18 bases between. Germline CDR1 SGHTA, CDR2 FQGNSA. This CDR3 has 14 residues. The DNA for the CDR3 is TGTGCCAGCAGCCCCCATAGGCGGCAGGCCGAGCAGTTCTTC. This codes for CASSPHRRQAEQFF.

This clonotype has just a few counts. The chain employs TRBV6-5 and TRBJ2-5; 9 nucleotides line up with TRBD1. The J call may be faulty, since TRBJ2-7 better matches the DNA end. There are 15 residues in the CDR3. Germline-derived CDR1 and CDR2 are MNHEY and SVGAGI. CDR3 nucleotide sequence: TGTGCCAGCAGAGAAGGGACAGGGCCTTCCTACGAGCAGTACTTC. Translation: CASREGTGPSYEQYF.

The V call is TRBV20-1, the J call TRBJ1-2, with 7 nucleotides matching TRBD1. After removal of 5 bases from V and 5 bases from J, the junction contained 11 bases not matched to a gene. Germline CDR1 DFQATT, CDR2 SNEGSKA (reference sequence). The CDR3 sequence is 14 residues long. CDR3 sequence (DNA): TGCAGTGCTTCACACCGGGACAGCCAATATGGCTACACCTTC. Encoded protein: CSASHRDSQYGYTF.

The genes are TRBV2 and TRBJ1-4, with D uncertain. V lost 7 bases and J lost 7, with 10 bases in between. The CDR3 extends over 12 amino acids. The germline CDR1 and CDR2 sequences are SNHLY and FYNNEI. DNA for the CDR3: TGTGCCAGCATCCTAGGAGGTGAAAAACTGTTTTTT. Translated: CASILGGEKLFF. Supplemented by reference TRBV2 and TRBJ1-4, the full variable domain reads EPEVTQTPSHQVTQMGQEVILRCVPISNHLYFYWYRQILGQKVEFLVSFYNNEISEKSEIFDDQFSVERPDGSNFTLKIRSTKLEDSAMYFCASILGGEKLFFGSGTQLSVL.

This clonotype came up once. This may be a read error: a much more frequent sequence differs by one nucleotide. The V gene is TRBV29-1, the J gene TRBJ2-7, with 7 bases that match TRBD1. CDR3 size: 13 residues. J lost 5 bases, V lost 7 bases, and 11 bases had no gene match. Germline V gene lookup returns CDR1 SQVTM and CDR2 ANQGSEA. This chain's CDR3 is CSASPRGSDEQYF. The CDR3 nucleotides read TGCAGCGCCTCCCCCAGGGGGAGCGACGAGCAGTACTTC.

This chain connects TRBV24-1 to TRBJ1-1, with a possible D match to TRBD1 (5 bases). The CDR3 has 13 amino acids. The V end was cut by 5 bases, the J end by 5 bases, with 11 bases between. Germline CDR1 is KGHDR and CDR2 is SFDVKD. The CDR3 nucleotides are TGTGCCACCAGTGCTCAGGGAGGGACTGAAGCTTTCTTT. Its translation: CATSAQGGTEAFF.

The rearrangement joins TRBV7-9 to TRBJ2-1, with D tentatively TRBD1 or TRBD2 (6 bases each). The V end was cut by 3 bases, the J end by 7 bases, with 10 bases between. Germline lookup yields CDR1 SEHNR and CDR2 FQNEAQ (reference sequence). The CDR3 consists of 13 residues. The CDR3 DNA reads TGTGCCAGCAGCTTTAAGGGGGGAAATGAGCAGTTCTTC. This encodes CASSFKGGNEQFF.

V and J are TRBV21-1 and TRBJ2-1; the table's D gene call, TRBD1, was not cross checked with the DNA. TRBV21-1 is assigned pseudogene status. The CDR3 has 17 residues. CDR3 sequence (DNA): TGTGCCAGCAGCAAAGGAGGGGAGGTTGGGGGCCACAATGAGCAGTTCTTC. Translated: CASSKGGEVGGHNEQFF.

This clonotype was detected a few times. J is TRBJ2-5 and V is TRBV28, with a tentative D call TRBD2 (5 bases). Trimming removed 6 bases at V and 4 bases at J, with 15 bases between. The germline CDR1 and CDR2 sequences are MDHEN and SYDVKM. The CDR3 contains 14 residues. In nucleotides, the CDR3 is TGTGCCAGCAGCTATCGGGCCGGAGGAGAGACCCAGTACTTC. Encoded protein: CASSYRAGGETQYF.

The J gene is TRBJ2-1, the V gene TRBV6-5; D is undetermined. The CDR3 has 14 amino acids. The germline V gene has CDR1 MNHEY and CDR2 SVGAGI. The V gene lost 7 bases and the J gene lost 12 bases, with 22 bases spanning the gap. DNA of the CDR3: TGTGCCAGCACCCGAATTAGCCCCGATCGACGGCAGTTCTTC. Its protein is CASTRISPDRRQFF.

This clonotype was seen a few times. The V and J genes are TRBV12-3 or TRBV12-4 and TRBJ2-5, with 7 bases fitting TRBD1. With the DNA end fitting TRBJ2-7 better, the J assignment may be wrong. This CDR3 contains 11 residues. The CDR3 bases are TGTGCCAGCGCACAGGGGTACGAGCAGTACTTC. Translating gives CASAQGYEQYF.

Only a few counts were recorded for this clonotype. The CDR3 here is CSVRVPTGGQETQYF. Written as DNA, the CDR3 is TGCAGTGTCCGAGTACCGACAGGAGGCCAAGAGACCCAGTACTTC. The J gene is TRBJ2-5, the V gene TRBV20-1; perhaps TRBD1 as D (6 bases). The CDR3 runs 15 residues. The germline V gene encodes CDR1 DFQATT and CDR2 SNEGSKA (reference sequence). V gave up 7 bases and J gave up 1 base, with 19 bases separating them.

The genes are TRBV4-1 and TRBJ2-7; 9 nucleotides align to TRBD1. CDR1 and CDR2 from the germline V gene are MGHRA and YSYEKL. This CDR3 has 18 amino acids. Germline trimming cut 0 bases from V and 3 bases from J; bases unmatched to any gene: 12. For the CDR3, the DNA is TGCGCCAGCAGCCAAGATCAATCCCGGACAGGGGTGGGCTACGAGCAGTACTTC. Translated: CASSQDQSRTGVGYEQYF.

The gene calls are TRBV2 and TRBJ2-3; no reliable D call. Germline lookup yields CDR1 SNHLY and CDR2 FYNNEI. The V gene lost 5 bases and the J gene lost 5 bases, with 17 bases spanning the gap. CDR3 size: 15 residues. CDR3 loop: CASSPTTRLQDTQYF. The CDR3 DNA is TGTGCCAGCAGTCCCACAACCCGACTTCAAGATACGCAGTATTTT.

This sequence joins TRBV7-2 and TRBJ2-2; D uncertain. Per germline, CDR1 SGHTA and CDR2 FQGNSA. The V gene lost 3 bases and the J gene lost 6 bases, with 14 bases spanning the gap. CDR3 size: 15 residues. CDR3 sequence: CASSFRFKSAGELFF. The CDR3 DNA is TGTGCCAGCAGCTTCCGATTCAAGTCCGCCGGGGAGCTGTTTTTT.

The chain has TRBV20-1 and TRBJ2-1, with TRBD1 as a possible D gene (6 bases). The J call is uncertain, as TRBJ2-7 better fits the DNA end. This CDR3 has 14 amino acids. Germline CDR1 reads DFQATT; CDR2 reads SNEGSKA (reference sequence). The CDR3 DNA sequence: TGCAGTGCCGCGAACAGGGTGGCCTACAATGAGCAGTACTTC. This encodes CSAANRVAYNEQYF.

The V gene is TRBV12-3 or TRBV12-4, the J gene TRBJ2-5, with TRBD2 matching over 12 bases. The junction had 7 bases not matched to a gene; V was cut back by 2 bases and J by 6 bases. CDR3 length equals 16 residues. The CDR3 coding sequence is TGTGCCAGCAGTTTACATCTAGCGGGGGGGCAACAGACCCAGTACTTC. It translates to CASSLHLAGGQQTQYF.

This rearrangement joins TRBV12-3 or TRBV12-4 to TRBJ2-6; D is unresolved. CDR3 size: 18 residues. Trimming took 8 bases from V and 0 from J, leaving 20 bases between them. The CDR3 loop reads CASLGLDPMSSGANVLTF. The CDR3 DNA sequence: TGTGCCAGCCTAGGGCTAGACCCGATGAGCTCTGGGGCCAACGTCCTGACTTTC.

This clonotype appeared a few times. The chain recombines TRBV28 with TRBJ2-1; the D gene is possibly TRBD1 (6 bases). Germline V CDR1 and CDR2: MDHEN, SYDVKM. The length of the CDR3 is 14 residues. Trimming cost V 6 bases and J 5 bases, with 14 bases left between them. The CDR3 nucleotides read TGTGCCAGCAGAGTTGAGACAGGCAACAATGAGCAGTTCTTC. Translation gives CASRVETGNNEQFF. The whole variable domain, filled in from reference TRBV28 and TRBJ2-1, reads DVKVTQSSRYLVKRTGEKVFLECVQDMDHENMFWYRQDPGLGLRLIYFSYDVKMKEKGDIPEGYSVSREKKERFSLILESASTNQTSMYLCASRVETGNNEQFFGPGTRLTVL.

This rearrangement joins TRBV28 to TRBJ2-5; TRBD1 matches at 7 bases. V dropped 6 bases and J dropped 4; count of bases not matched to a gene: 8. Germline values: CDR1 MDHEN, CDR2 SYDVKM. The CDR3 totals 14 residues. CDR3 residues: CASRLTGAVETQYF. The CDR3 DNA reads as TGTGCCAGCAGGCTCACAGGGGCTGTAGAGACCCAGTACTTC.

The chain has TRBV4-3 and TRBJ2-1; maybe TRBD2 (7 bases). Germline CDR1 is LGHNA and CDR2 is YSLEER. Between the trimmed V and J ends, which lost 2 bases and 5 bases, there was a span of 19 bases. The CDR3 spans 17 residues. CDR3: CASSQFAAGALNNEQFF. For the CDR3, the DNA is TGCGCCAGCAGCCAATTCGCTGCGGGGGCCCTAAACAATGAGCAGTTCTTC.

The table lists this clonotype with a few counts. V is TRBV20-1 and J is TRBJ2-5; no firm D call. The CDR3 extends over 12 amino acids. Germline CDR1 and CDR2: DFQATT and SNEGSKA (reference sequence). V was trimmed by 0 bases and J by 4 bases, leaving 6 bases between them. The chain's CDR3 is CSARDLVETQYF. In DNA form, the CDR3 reads TGCAGTGCTAGAGACCTGGTAGAGACCCAGTACTTC.

The V call is TRBV5-1, the J call TRBJ2-1; perhaps TRBD1 as D (5 bases). Germline V CDR1 and CDR2: SGHRS, YFSETQ. The CDR3 totals 14 residues. The ends were cut back, 4 bases at V and 7 bases at J, with 15 bases in the middle. The CDR3 DNA reads TGCGCCAGCAGCACCTCCGACAGTGGTAATGAGCAGTTCTTC. Amino acids: CASSTSDSGNEQFF.

This chain uses TRBV6-5 with TRBJ2-6, with D tentatively TRBD2 (7 bases). CDR1 is MNHEY and CDR2 is SVGAGI in the germline V gene. Trimming took off 8 bases at V and 0 bases at J, with 14 bases between the two ends. The CDR3 loop spans 16 amino acids. The CDR3 region has the DNA TGTGCCAGCCTGCGCGGGGGCAACTCTGGGGCCAACGTCCTGACTTTC. Residues: CASLRGGNSGANVLTF.

Turning to this clonotype: Being one base from a much bigger clone, this may be a read error. The chain is built from TRBV6-5 and TRBJ2-7; 7 positions agree with TRBD2. The J call may be faulty, since TRBJ2-5 better matches the DNA end. The CDR3 is 11 amino acids. Germline CDR1 reads MNHEY; CDR2 reads SVGAGI. The CDR3 DNA is TGTGCCAGTCGGACGGGGGGGACCCAGTACTTC. Amino acid sequence: CASRTGGTQYF.

The table lists this clonotype with a few counts. This chain uses TRBV7-2 with TRBJ1-4; D gene ambiguous. This CDR3 is 12 amino acids long. Germline V gene lookup returns CDR1 SGHTA and CDR2 FQGNSA. Trimming removed 7 bases from V and 8 bases from J, with 11 bases in between. The CDR3 region is CASTHTYEKLFF. As DNA, the CDR3 is TGTGCCAGCACCCACACCTACGAAAAACTGTTTTTT.